The 16 T cell receptor beta chains below all came from one sample that was sequenced in a study of blood T cell repertoires in COVID-19. TCRdb's table, derived via immunoSEQ multiplex PCR, lists solely in-frame clones and lacks some. The sample contains 250,000 to 350,000 clones, approximately 84% of which appear only once. Material: PBMCs or T cells enriched from blood (not recorded which). The receptors stem from a woman younger than 30 who had recovered from COVID-19.

This clone was counted a single time. The V and J genes are TRBV5-8 and TRBJ2-1; 11 nucleotides match TRBD2. Germline V gives CDR1 SGHTS, CDR2 YDEGEE. CDR3 length: 17 residues. Trimming at V came to 0 bases and at J to 8 bases, leaving 10 bases not matched to a gene. Here the CDR3 reads CASSLGHIAGGPDEQFF. The CDR3 DNA follows: TGTGCCAGCAGCTTGGGGCACATAGCGGGGGGGCCCGATGAGCAGTTCTTC.

The V call is TRBV19, the J call TRBJ1-1; D gene ambiguous. This CDR3 is 14 amino acids long. Per germline, CDR1 LNHDA and CDR2 SQIVND (reference sequence). Trimming pared 5 bases from V and 1 base from J, leaving 11 bases between. This CDR3 reads CASSDAGGNTEAFF. The CDR3 DNA is TGTGCCAGTAGTGATGCGGGAGGGAACACTGAAGCTTTCTTT.

The V call is TRBV28, the J call TRBJ2-1; D may be TRBD2 (6 bases). There are 20 residues in the CDR3. Germline V gene data show CDR1 as MDHEN and CDR2 as SYDVKM. V was clipped by 3 bases and J by 3 bases, with 27 bases between them. The chain's CDR3 is CASSFPYYKLTSSDYNEQFF. CDR3 DNA sequence: TGTGCCAGCAGTTTCCCGTATTACAAATTGACTAGTTCGGACTACAATGAGCAGTTCTTC.

This clone was observed at least ten times. The rearrangement uses TRBV27 and TRBJ1-1, with 7 positions matching TRBD1. The germline gives CDR1 MNHEY, CDR2 SMNVEV (reference sequence). With 5 bases clipped from V and 8 bases from J, the junction kept 14 bases outside the gene matches. The CDR3 is 15 amino acids. The CDR3 sequence: CASSDPSTGKLEAFF. The CDR3 bases are TGTGCCAGCAGTGACCCTTCGACAGGGAAACTCGAAGCTTTCTTT.

This clone is a singleton in its sample. The chain is built from TRBV20-1 and TRBJ2-2; D is unclear. Germline V CDR1 and CDR2: DFQATT, SNEGSKA (reference sequence). This CDR3 comprises 13 residues. Trimming pared 3 bases from V and 5 bases from J, leaving 10 bases between. The CDR3 DNA is TGCAGTGCTAGTGGGCAATGGACCGGGGAGCTGTTTTTT. As protein: CSASGQWTGELFF.

The V gene is TRBV5-1, the J gene TRBJ1-2; 12 bases align to TRBD1. The CDR3 length is 16 residues. Germline CDR1 is SGHRS and CDR2 is YFSETQ. With 2 bases clipped from V and 8 bases from J, the junction kept 10 bases outside the gene matches. As DNA, the CDR3 is TGCGCCAGCAGCTTTTTTCCGGGACAGGGGGCGGAAGGCTACACCTTC. Protein product: CASSFFPGQGAEGYTF.

This chain links TRBV30 with TRBJ1-5, with 8 bases that match TRBD1. This CDR3 has 15 residues. V gave up 0 bases and J gave up 6 bases; unmatched junction bases: 7. CDR1 GTSNPN and CDR2 SVGIG come from the germline V gene (reference sequence). The DNA for the CDR3 is TGTGCCTGGAGTGTAGGGGCAGGGGGCTTTCAGCCCCAGCATTTT. Amino acid sequence: CAWSVGAGGFQPQHF.

V is TRBV12-3 or TRBV12-4 and J is TRBJ1-2; D may be TRBD1 (5 bases). V gave up 1 base and J gave up 7 bases, with 10 bases separating them. The CDR3 runs to 13 residues. CDR3 region: CASSLGGRSGYTF. The CDR3 DNA follows: TGTGCCAGCAGTTTAGGGGGGAGGAGTGGCTACACCTTC.

This clone was detected a few times. The chain carries TRBV30 and TRBJ1-6, with D unresolved. This CDR3 has 13 amino acids. V was clipped by 7 bases and J by 7 bases, with 14 bases between them. Germline assignment: CDR1 GTSNPN and CDR2 SVGIG (reference sequence). DNA of the CDR3: TGTGCCTCCACTGCGGCCCCAAATTCACCCCTCCACTTT. Its protein product is CASTAAPNSPLHF.

This chain connects TRBV3-1 (or the pseudogene TRBV3-2) to TRBJ1-1; D not certain. V lost 6 bases and J lost 4, with 12 bases in between. CDR1 is LGHDT and CDR2 is YNNKEL in the germline V gene (reference sequence). There are 13 residues in the CDR3. The CDR3 sequence is CASSHEGFTEAFF. The DNA for the CDR3 is TGTGCCAGCAGTCACGAGGGCTTCACTGAAGCTTTCTTT.

This clone was observed a single time. This chain links TRBV4-1 with TRBJ2-1; a possible D gene is TRBD2 (6 bases). CDR1 and CDR2 from the germline V gene are MGHRA and YSYEKL. The CDR3 totals 15 residues. Trimming removed 7 bases from V and 10 bases from J, with 23 bases in between. The CDR3: CASTPGRIGVEEQFF. The DNA for the CDR3 is TGCGCCAGCACCCCCGGGAGAATCGGGGTTGAGGAGCAGTTCTTC.

The chain has TRBV15 and TRBJ1-2, with D possibly TRBD1 on 6 matching bases. V was trimmed by 0 bases and J by 0 bases, leaving 14 bases between them. The CDR3 is 17 residues long. Germline V lookup: CDR1 LNHNV, CDR2 YYDKDF (reference sequence). CDR3 nucleotides: TGTGCCACCAGCAGAGAATTAAACAGGGATGCTAACTATGGCTACACCTTC. Translation: CATSRELNRDANYGYTF.

This rearrangement joins TRBV4-1 to TRBJ2-6; perhaps TRBD1 as D (6 bases). V was cut by 0 bases and J by 0 bases, with 15 bases left in between. CDR1 MGHRA and CDR2 YSYEKL come from the germline V gene. The CDR3 has 19 amino acids. The CDR3 DNA sequence: TGCGCCAGCAGCCAAGATACGTACAGGGATTACTCTGGGGCCAACGTCCTGACTTTC. The encoded protein is CASSQDTYRDYSGANVLTF.

The gene calls are TRBV7-8 and TRBJ2-6; D is unclear. The CDR3 extends over 16 amino acids. Germline CDR1 SGHVS, CDR2 FQNEAQ. Trimming stripped 0 bases from V and 0 bases from J, with 6 bases between. The CDR3 protein is CASSLAGGSGANVLTF. CDR3 DNA: TGTGCCAGCAGCTTAGCCGGCGGCTCTGGGGCCAACGTCCTGACTTTC.

The chain joins TRBV5-8 to TRBJ2-2; D unresolved. Germline assignment: CDR1 SGHTS and CDR2 YDEGEE. This CDR3 spans 13 amino acids. Trimming stripped 5 bases from V and 9 bases from J, with 14 bases between. CDR3 sequence (DNA): TGTGCCAGCAGGCCCGCGACAAGGAGGGAGCTGTTTTTT. It specifies CASRPATRRELFF.

This clone occurred a few times. The V gene is TRBV10-2, the J gene TRBJ1-3; no definite D call. Germline loops: CDR1 WSHSY, CDR2 SAAADI. The length of the CDR3 is 15 residues. V lost 3 bases and J 1 base, leaving 10 bases between the germline ends. CDR3 residues: CASSERSGSGNTIYF. As DNA, the CDR3 is TGCGCCAGCAGTGAAAGGTCGGGATCTGGAAACACCATATATTTT.